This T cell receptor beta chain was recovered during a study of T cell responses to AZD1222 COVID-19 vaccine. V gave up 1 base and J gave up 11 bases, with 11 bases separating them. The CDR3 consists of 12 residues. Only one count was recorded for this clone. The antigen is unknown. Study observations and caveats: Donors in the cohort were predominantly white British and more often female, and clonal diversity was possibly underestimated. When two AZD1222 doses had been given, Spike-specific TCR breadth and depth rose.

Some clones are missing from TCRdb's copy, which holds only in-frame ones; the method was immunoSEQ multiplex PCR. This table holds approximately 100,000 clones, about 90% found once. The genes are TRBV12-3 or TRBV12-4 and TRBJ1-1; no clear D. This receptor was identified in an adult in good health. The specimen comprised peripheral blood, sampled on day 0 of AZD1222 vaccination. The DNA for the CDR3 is TGTGCCAGCAGTTTAGAGACGGGAGCGGCTTTCTTT. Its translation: CASSLETGAAFF.